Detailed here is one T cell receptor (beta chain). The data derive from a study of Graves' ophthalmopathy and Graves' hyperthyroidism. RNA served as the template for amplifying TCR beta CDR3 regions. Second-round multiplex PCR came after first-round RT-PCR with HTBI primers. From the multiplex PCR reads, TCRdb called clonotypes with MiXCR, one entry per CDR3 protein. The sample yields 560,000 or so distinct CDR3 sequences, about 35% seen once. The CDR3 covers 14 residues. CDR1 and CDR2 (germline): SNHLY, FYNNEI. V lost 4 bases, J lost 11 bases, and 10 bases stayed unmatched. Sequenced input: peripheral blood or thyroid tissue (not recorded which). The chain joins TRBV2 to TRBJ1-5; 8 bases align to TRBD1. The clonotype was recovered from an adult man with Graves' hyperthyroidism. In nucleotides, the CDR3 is TGTGCCAGCAGTGGGGACAGGACTCAAGAGACCCAGCATTTT. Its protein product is CASSGDRTQETQHF.